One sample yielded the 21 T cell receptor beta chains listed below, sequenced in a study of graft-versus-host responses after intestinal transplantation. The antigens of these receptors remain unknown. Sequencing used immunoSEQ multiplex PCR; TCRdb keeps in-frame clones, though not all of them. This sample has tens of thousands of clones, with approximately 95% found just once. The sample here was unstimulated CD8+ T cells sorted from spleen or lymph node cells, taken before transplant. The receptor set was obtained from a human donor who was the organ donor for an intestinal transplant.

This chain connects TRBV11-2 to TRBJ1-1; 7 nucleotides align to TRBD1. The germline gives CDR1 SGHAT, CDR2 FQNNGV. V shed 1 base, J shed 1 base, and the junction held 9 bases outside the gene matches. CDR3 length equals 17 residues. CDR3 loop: CASSLAVDRVGNTEAFF. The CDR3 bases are TGTGCCAGCAGCTTAGCCGTTGACAGGGTCGGGAACACTGAAGCTTTCTTT. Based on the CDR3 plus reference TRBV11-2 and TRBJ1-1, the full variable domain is EAGVAQSPRYKIIEKRQSVAFWCNPISGHATLYWYQQILGQGPKLLIQFQNNGVVDDSQLPKDRFSAERLKGVDSTLKIQPAKLEDSAVYLCASSLAVDRVGNTEAFFGQGTRLTVV.

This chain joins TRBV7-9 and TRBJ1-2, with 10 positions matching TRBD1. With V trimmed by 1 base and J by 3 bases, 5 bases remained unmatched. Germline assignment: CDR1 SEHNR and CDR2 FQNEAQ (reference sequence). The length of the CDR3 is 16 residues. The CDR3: CASSLGRTGGDYGYTF. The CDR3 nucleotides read TGTGCCAGCAGCTTAGGTCGGACAGGGGGGGACTATGGCTACACCTTC.

The CDR3 is CASSITGIGYGYTF. CDR3 nucleotide sequence: TGTGCCAGCAGTATAACAGGGATCGGGTATGGCTACACCTTC. The rearrangement uses TRBV27 and TRBJ1-2, with D maybe TRBD1 (6 bases). CDR3 length equals 14 residues. Germline-derived CDR1 and CDR2 are MNHEY and SMNVEV (reference sequence). V was cut by 5 bases and J by 5 bases, with 15 bases left in between.

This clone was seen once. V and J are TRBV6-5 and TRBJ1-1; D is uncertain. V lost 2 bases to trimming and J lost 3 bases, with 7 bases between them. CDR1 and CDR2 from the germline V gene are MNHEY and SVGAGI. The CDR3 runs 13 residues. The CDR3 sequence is CASSYVADTEAFF. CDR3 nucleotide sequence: TGTGCCAGCAGTTACGTGGCGGACACTGAAGCTTTCTTT.

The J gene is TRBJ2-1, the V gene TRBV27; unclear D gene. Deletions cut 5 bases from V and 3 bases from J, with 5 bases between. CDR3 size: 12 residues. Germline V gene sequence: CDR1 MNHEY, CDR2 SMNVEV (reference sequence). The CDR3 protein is CASSLDYNEQFF. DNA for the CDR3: TGTGCCAGCAGTCTTGACTACAATGAGCAGTTCTTC.

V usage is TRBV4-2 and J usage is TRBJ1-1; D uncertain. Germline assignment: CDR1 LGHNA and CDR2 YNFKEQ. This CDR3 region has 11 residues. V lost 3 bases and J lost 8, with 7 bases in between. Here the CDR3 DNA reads TGTGCCAGCAGCCAGGGAACAGAAGCTTTCTTT. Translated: CASSQGTEAFF.

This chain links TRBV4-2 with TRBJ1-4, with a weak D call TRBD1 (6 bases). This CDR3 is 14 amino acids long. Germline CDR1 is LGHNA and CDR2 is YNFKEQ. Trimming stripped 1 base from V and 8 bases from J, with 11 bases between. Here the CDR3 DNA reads TGTGCCAGCAGCCAAGGGTCAGGGGCAGAAAAACTGTTTTTT. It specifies CASSQGSGAEKLFF.

The DNA of the CDR3 is TGCGCCAGCAGCTCTGGACAGGGGCGCCCCTACGAGCAGTACTTC. Translating gives CASSSGQGRPYEQYF. The rearrangement uses TRBV5-1 and TRBJ2-7, with 9 nucleotides matching TRBD1. After removal of 3 bases from V and 2 bases from J, the junction contained 6 bases not matched to a gene. Germline assignment: CDR1 SGHRS and CDR2 YFSETQ. The CDR3 loop spans 15 amino acids.

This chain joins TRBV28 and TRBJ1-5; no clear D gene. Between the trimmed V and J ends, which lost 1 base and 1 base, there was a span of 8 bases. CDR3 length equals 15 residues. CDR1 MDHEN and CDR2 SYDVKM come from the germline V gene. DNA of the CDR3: TGTGCCAGCAGTTTATATCCGGGGAGCAATCAGCCCCAGCATTTT. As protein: CASSLYPGSNQPQHF.

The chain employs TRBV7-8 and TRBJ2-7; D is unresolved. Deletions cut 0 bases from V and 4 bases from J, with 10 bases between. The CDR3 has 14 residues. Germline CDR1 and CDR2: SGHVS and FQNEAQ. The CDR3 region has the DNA TGTGCCAGCAGCTTAGCGAATTCGAGGTACGAGCAGTACTTC. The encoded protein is CASSLANSRYEQYF.

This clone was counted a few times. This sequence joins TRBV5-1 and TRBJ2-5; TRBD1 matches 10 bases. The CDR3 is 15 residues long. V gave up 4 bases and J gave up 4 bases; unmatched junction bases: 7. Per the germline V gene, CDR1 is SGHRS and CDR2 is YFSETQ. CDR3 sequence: CASSGGTGAGETQYF. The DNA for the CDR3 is TGCGCCAGCAGCGGGGGGACAGGGGCCGGAGAGACCCAGTACTTC.

The CDR3 DNA reads TGTGCCTGGAGTGAGGTGGCAGGGAGAGGGGCGAACACTGAAGCTTTCTTT. It specifies CAWSEVAGRGANTEAFF. This rearrangement joins TRBV30 to TRBJ1-1; possible D gene TRBD1, 5 bases. The CDR3 length is 17 residues. V dropped 1 base and J dropped 1 base, with 19 bases sitting between them. Per the germline V gene, CDR1 is GTSNPN and CDR2 is SVGIG (reference sequence).

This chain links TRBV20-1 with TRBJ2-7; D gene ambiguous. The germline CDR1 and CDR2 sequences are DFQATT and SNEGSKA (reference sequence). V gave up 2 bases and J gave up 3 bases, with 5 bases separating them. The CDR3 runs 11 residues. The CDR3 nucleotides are TGCAGTGCTAGACCTGACTACGAGCAGTACTTC. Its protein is CSARPDYEQYF.

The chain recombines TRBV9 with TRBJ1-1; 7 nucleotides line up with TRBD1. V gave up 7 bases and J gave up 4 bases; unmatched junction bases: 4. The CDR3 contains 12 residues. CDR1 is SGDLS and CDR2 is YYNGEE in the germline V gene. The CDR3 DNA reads TGTGCCAGCGGGGCAGGGGGCACTGAAGCTTTCTTT. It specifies CASGAGGTEAFF. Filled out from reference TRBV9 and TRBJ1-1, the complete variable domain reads DSGVTQTPKHLITATGQRVTLRCSPRSGDLSVYWYQQSLDQGLQFLIQYYNGEERAKGNILERFSAQQFPDLHSELNLSSLELGDSALYFCASGAGGTEAFFGQGTRLTVV.

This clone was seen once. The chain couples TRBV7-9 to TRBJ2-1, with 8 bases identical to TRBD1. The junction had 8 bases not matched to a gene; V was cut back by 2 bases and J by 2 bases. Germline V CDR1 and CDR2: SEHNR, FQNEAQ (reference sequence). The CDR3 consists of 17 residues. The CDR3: CASSLPGTGSTYNEQFF. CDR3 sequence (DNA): TGTGCCAGCAGCTTACCAGGGACAGGTAGCACCTACAATGAGCAGTTCTTC.

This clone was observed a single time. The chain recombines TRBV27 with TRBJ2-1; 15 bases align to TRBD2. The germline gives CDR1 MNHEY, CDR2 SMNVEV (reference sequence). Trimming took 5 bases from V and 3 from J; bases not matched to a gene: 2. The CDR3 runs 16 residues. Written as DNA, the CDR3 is TGTGCCAGCAGTCCGGGACTAGCGGGGGGCTACAATGAGCAGTTCTTC. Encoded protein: CASSPGLAGGYNEQFF.

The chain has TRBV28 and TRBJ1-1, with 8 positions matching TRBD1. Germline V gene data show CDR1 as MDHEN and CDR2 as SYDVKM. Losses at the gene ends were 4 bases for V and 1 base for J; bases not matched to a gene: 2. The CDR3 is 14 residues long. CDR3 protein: CASSWGTGNTEAFF. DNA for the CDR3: TGTGCCAGCAGTTGGGGGACAGGGAACACTGAAGCTTTCTTT.

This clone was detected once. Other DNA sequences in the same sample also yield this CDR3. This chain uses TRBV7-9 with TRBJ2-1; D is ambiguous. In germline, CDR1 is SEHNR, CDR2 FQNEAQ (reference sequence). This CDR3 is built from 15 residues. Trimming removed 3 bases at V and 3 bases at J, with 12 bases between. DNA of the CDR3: TGTGCCAGCAGCTTTAGACTCCAAGTCTACAATGAGCAGTTCTTC. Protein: CASSFRLQVYNEQFF. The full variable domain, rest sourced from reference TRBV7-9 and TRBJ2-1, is DTGVSQNPRHKITKRGQNVTFRCDPISEHNRLYWYRQTLGQGPEFLTYFQNEAQLEKSRLLSDRFSAERPKGSFSTLEIQRTEQGDSAMYLCASSFRLQVYNEQFFGPGTRLTVL.

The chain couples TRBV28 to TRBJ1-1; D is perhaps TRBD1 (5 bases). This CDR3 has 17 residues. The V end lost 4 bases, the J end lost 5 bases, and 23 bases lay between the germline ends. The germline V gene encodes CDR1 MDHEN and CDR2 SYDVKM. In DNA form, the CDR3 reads TGTGCCAGCAGTTCCCATCGGGGGAGGGAGCGGGATACTGAAGCTTTCTTT. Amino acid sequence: CASSSHRGRERDTEAFF.

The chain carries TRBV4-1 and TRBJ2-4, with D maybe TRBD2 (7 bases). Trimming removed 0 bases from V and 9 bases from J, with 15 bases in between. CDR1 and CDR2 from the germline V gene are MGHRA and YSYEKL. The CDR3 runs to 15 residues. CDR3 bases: TGCGCCAGCAGCCAAGATTCGGGGGGCTCTGGCATTCAGTACTTC. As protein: CASSQDSGGSGIQYF.

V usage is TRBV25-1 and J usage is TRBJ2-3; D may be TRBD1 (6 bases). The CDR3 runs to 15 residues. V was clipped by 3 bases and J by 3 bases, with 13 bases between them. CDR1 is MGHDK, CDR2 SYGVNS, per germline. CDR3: CASSDPTGITDTQYF. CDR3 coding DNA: TGTGCCAGCAGTGACCCGACAGGAATTACAGATACGCAGTATTTT.